The 28 T cell receptor beta chains reported below all come from one sample, sequenced in a study of blood T cell repertoires in COVID-19. This table comes from immunoSEQ multiplex PCR, and its TCRdb copy is limited to in-frame clones, with some not included. The sample records about 210,000 clones, roughly nine tenths being singletons. Sequencing was done on a sample of peripheral blood. The receptors originated from a man aged 35 to 55 with acute or convalescent COVID-19.

The chain recombines TRBV6-5 with TRBJ2-5; TRBD1 matches 7 bases. The CDR3 has 14 residues. The V gene's germline CDR1 is MNHEY and CDR2 SVGAGI. With 4 bases clipped from V and 7 bases from J, the junction kept 9 bases outside the gene matches. The CDR3 coding sequence is TGTGCCAGCAGTTCAACCGACAGGGTTGGGACCCAGTACTTC. This codes for CASSSTDRVGTQYF.

The genes are TRBV6-5 and TRBJ2-3; 7 bases align to TRBD1. V gave up 6 bases and J gave up 0 bases; unmatched junction bases: 6. Germline lookup yields CDR1 MNHEY and CDR2 SVGAGI. This CDR3 is built from 15 residues. The CDR3 loop reads CASRRGQTSTDTQYF. CDR3 sequence (DNA): TGTGCCAGCAGACGGGGACAGACCAGCACAGATACGCAGTATTTT.

J is TRBJ1-1 and V is TRBV19, with 9 bases lining up with TRBD1. This CDR3 spans 13 amino acids. V lost 11 bases and J lost 4; bases outside the gene matches: 8. From germline, CDR1 is LNHDA and CDR2 SQIVND (reference sequence). In DNA, the CDR3 is TGTGCCCGCCACAGGGGGCGTGCCACTGAAGCTTTCTTT. It yields the protein CARHRGRATEAFF.

The chain carries TRBV7-9 and TRBJ2-1, with D perhaps matching TRBD2 (5 bases). The germline gives CDR1 SEHNR, CDR2 FQNEAQ (reference sequence). V lost 7 bases and J lost 6, with 22 bases in between. The length of the CDR3 is 16 residues. The CDR3 nucleotides read TGTGCCAGCACCCCTTTTTGGCCGCCCGAGGGCAATGAGCAGTTCTTC. It specifies CASTPFWPPEGNEQFF.

In nucleotides, the CDR3 is TGTGCCAGCAGCAGGGGGGACAGGGGCTTCGAGCAGTACTTC. Translation: CASSRGDRGFEQYF. This chain uses TRBV21-1 with TRBJ2-7; no check of the table's D call, TRBD1, against the DNA was made. TRBV21-1 is termed a pseudogene. The CDR3 spans 14 residues.

The chain links TRBV10-3 to TRBJ2-1; 7 bases match TRBD2. Germline assignment: CDR1 ENHRY and CDR2 SYGVKD. This CDR3 comprises 16 residues. V gave up 4 bases and J gave up 9 bases; unmatched junction bases: 15. CDR3 sequence (DNA): TGTGCCATCAGTGTTGAAGCAGCGGGGCCTACCACTGAGCAGTTCTTC. Its translation is CAISVEAAGPTTEQFF.

The gene calls are TRBV10-1 and TRBJ1-1, with 7 bases lining up with TRBD1. In germline, CDR1 is WNHNN, CDR2 SYGVQD (reference sequence). The CDR3 length is 13 residues. V was pared by 4 bases and J by 2 bases, with 1 base of the junction left unmatched. CDR3: CASSGQGNTEAFF. CDR3 sequence (DNA): TGCGCCAGCAGTGGACAGGGAAACACTGAAGCTTTCTTT.

V usage is TRBV27 and J usage is TRBJ2-3; a weak D match, TRBD2 (5 bases). Germline-derived CDR1 and CDR2 are MNHEY and SMNVEV (reference sequence). Trimming removed 6 bases from V and 6 bases from J, with 13 bases in between. The CDR3 is made up of 13 amino acids. Here the CDR3 DNA reads TGTGCCAGCAGACTGAGAGGGTGGGATACGCAGTATTTT. Protein product: CASRLRGWDTQYF.

The CDR3 loop is CASSLSGEGYEQYF. DNA of the CDR3: TGTGCCAGCAGCCTTTCGGGGGAAGGCTACGAGCAGTACTTC. The chain couples TRBV3-1 (or the pseudogene TRBV3-2) to TRBJ2-7, with a weak D call TRBD2 (6 bases). V lost 4 bases and J lost 3, with 13 bases in between. The germline V gene has CDR1 LGHDT and CDR2 YNNKEL (reference sequence). The length of the CDR3 is 14 residues.

This chain uses TRBV2 with TRBJ2-5; a weak D match, TRBD2 (5 bases). Germline lookup yields CDR1 SNHLY and CDR2 FYNNEI. The CDR3 runs to 13 residues. Between the trimmed V and J ends, which lost 7 bases and 5 bases, there was a span of 14 bases. The CDR3 reads CASKGDQRETQYF. Here the CDR3 DNA reads TGTGCCAGCAAGGGAGACCAGAGGGAGACCCAGTACTTC. The complete variable domain, with remaining parts taken from reference TRBV2 and TRBJ2-5, reads EPEVTQTPSHQVTQMGQEVILRCVPISNHLYFYWYRQILGQKVEFLVSFYNNEISEKSEIFDDQFSVERPDGSNFTLKIRSTKLEDSAMYFCASKGDQRETQYFGPGTRLLVL.

This sequence joins TRBV19 and TRBJ2-3; 7 positions match TRBD2. The CDR3 consists of 15 residues. The trim removed 7 bases at V and 4 bases at J, leaving 11 bases unmatched. The germline V gene encodes CDR1 LNHDA and CDR2 SQIVND (reference sequence). Here the CDR3 reads CASTPRGTKPDTQYF. The DNA for the CDR3 is TGTGCCAGTACCCCGCGTGGGACTAAACCAGATACGCAGTATTTT.

V gene TRBV6-1 combines with J gene TRBJ1-1, with TRBD1 matching over 10 bases. Germline values: CDR1 MNHNS, CDR2 SASEGT. The CDR3 is 16 residues long. V lost 4 bases to trimming and J lost 2 bases; unmatched junction nucleotides: 7. This CDR3 is CASSAAGTGVNTEAFF. The CDR3 DNA follows: TGTGCCAGCAGTGCCGCCGGGACAGGGGTTAACACTGAAGCTTTCTTT.

The chain joins TRBV6-5 to TRBJ2-7, with 8 bases that match TRBD2. Germline V gene data show CDR1 as MNHEY and CDR2 as SVGAGI. Unmatched junction bases numbered 7, after V lost 2 bases and J lost 4 bases. This CDR3 region has 15 residues. The CDR3 loop reads CASSYDGSGGYEQYF. CDR3 in DNA: TGTGCCAGCAGTTACGACGGGAGCGGGGGTTACGAGCAGTACTTC.

This rearrangement joins TRBV28 to TRBJ1-1; 11 bases map to TRBD1. The CDR3 length is 15 residues. The junction had 6 bases not matched to a gene; V was cut back by 6 bases and J by 3 bases. Germline V gene data show CDR1 as MDHEN and CDR2 as SYDVKM. In nucleotides, the CDR3 is TGTGCCAGCAGGAGGACAGGGGGCGCGGACACTGAAGCTTTCTTT. It encodes CASRRTGGADTEAFF.

The chain has TRBV10-2 and TRBJ2-5; the match to TRBD2 covers 11 bases. Germline V CDR1 and CDR2: WSHSY, SAAADI. The CDR3 spans 17 residues. Trimming took 0 bases from V and 1 from J; bases not matched to a gene: 4. The CDR3 spells CASSESFGTSGQETQYF. In nucleotides, the CDR3 is TGCGCCAGCAGTGAGTCCTTTGGGACTAGCGGCCAAGAGACCCAGTACTTC.

The rearrangement links TRBV11-2 to TRBJ1-5; 10 bases are shared with TRBD1. Losses at the gene ends were 5 bases for V and 2 bases for J; bases not matched to a gene: 9. Per the germline V gene, CDR1 is SGHAT and CDR2 is FQNNGV. The CDR3 totals 17 residues. The CDR3 spells CASSREVGQGGNQPQHF. The CDR3 DNA sequence: TGTGCCAGCAGCCGTGAAGTTGGACAGGGGGGCAATCAGCCCCAGCATTTT.

The gene calls are TRBV5-1 and TRBJ2-7, with a tentative D call TRBD2 (5 bases). The ends were cut back, 0 bases at V and 3 bases at J, with 10 bases in the middle. This CDR3 spans 14 amino acids. The germline V gene encodes CDR1 SGHRS and CDR2 YFSETQ. The CDR3 DNA follows: TGCGCCAGCAGCTTGGATGGGAGCTTCTACGAGCAGTACTTC. It encodes CASSLDGSFYEQYF.

The V gene is TRBV5-6, the J gene TRBJ1-2; D ambiguous. The V end lost 5 bases, the J end lost 2 bases, and 10 bases lay between the germline ends. The CDR3 covers 13 residues. In germline, CDR1 is SGHDT, CDR2 YYEEEE. CDR3 region: CASRPTENYGYTF. Written as DNA, the CDR3 is TGTGCCAGCAGACCAACAGAGAACTATGGCTACACCTTC.

The CDR3: CASSDAGLSSEQYF. The CDR3, as DNA: TGTGCCAGCAGTGATGCAGGGTTATCTAGCGAGCAGTACTTC. The rearrangement links TRBV27 to TRBJ2-7; TRBD1 is a possible D gene (5 bases). Germline V gives CDR1 MNHEY, CDR2 SMNVEV (reference sequence). V was trimmed by 5 bases and J by 6 bases, leaving 17 bases between them. CDR3 length equals 14 residues.

This clone was counted a single time. The gene calls are TRBV27 and TRBJ2-1; D unclear. Per germline, CDR1 MNHEY and CDR2 SMNVEV (reference sequence). V was shortened by 7 bases and J by 3 bases, with 4 bases between the two germline ends. The CDR3 sequence is 11 residues long. The CDR3 DNA sequence: TGTGCCAGCACCAACTACAATGAGCAGTTCTTC. Its protein is CASTNYNEQFF.

The rearrangement links TRBV21-1 to TRBJ1-1; TRBD1 is taken as the D call from the table, unchecked against the DNA. TRBV21-1 is a documented pseudogene. This CDR3 is built from 14 residues. CDR3 protein: CASGNPTGGTEAFF. CDR3 in DNA: TGTGCCAGCGGCAACCCCACAGGGGGAACTGAAGCTTTCTTT.

The J gene is TRBJ2-5, the V gene TRBV19; the match to TRBD2 covers 13 bases. This CDR3 is built from 16 residues. Trimming at V came to 3 bases and at J to 2 bases, leaving 3 bases not matched to a gene. Germline V lookup: CDR1 LNHDA, CDR2 SQIVND (reference sequence). The CDR3 spells CASSIGLAGAQETQYF. The CDR3 DNA is TGTGCCAGTAGTATCGGACTAGCGGGGGCACAAGAGACCCAGTACTTC. Together with reference TRBV19 and TRBJ2-5, the CDR3 gives the full variable domain: DGGITQSPKYLFRKEGQNVTLSCEQNLNHDAMYWYRQDPGQGLRLIYYSQIVNDFQKGDIAEGYSVSREKKESFPLTVTSAQKNPTAFYLCASSIGLAGAQETQYFGPGTRLLVL.

This clone showed up just a few times. This chain uses TRBV2 with TRBJ2-7, with TRBD2 matching over 8 bases. The CDR3 covers 13 residues. Germline CDR1 and CDR2: SNHLY and FYNNEI. The V segment lost 2 bases and the J segment 9 bases; nucleotides outside the gene matches: 6. The CDR3 is CASSEFTSGTQYF. CDR3 sequence (DNA): TGTGCCAGCAGTGAATTCACTAGCGGAACGCAGTACTTC.

V and J are TRBV27 and TRBJ1-1; D not certain. This CDR3 spans 13 amino acids. Germline lookup yields CDR1 MNHEY and CDR2 SMNVEV (reference sequence). Trimming shortened V by 3 bases and J by 4 bases, and 9 bases separated the two germline ends. The CDR3 protein is CASSFAGSTEAFF. DNA for the CDR3: TGTGCCAGCAGTTTTGCGGGTTCCACTGAAGCTTTCTTT.

This chain connects TRBV12-3 or TRBV12-4 to TRBJ1-2; D might be TRBD1 (5 bases). With 1 base removed from V and 4 bases from J, the gap between germline ends came to 7 bases. CDR3 size: 13 residues. The CDR3 sequence: CASSLVGGYGYTF. The CDR3 DNA follows: TGTGCCAGCAGTTTAGTCGGGGGCTATGGCTACACCTTC.

The chain recombines TRBV19 with TRBJ1-2; 10 nucleotides match TRBD1. The germline V gene has CDR1 LNHDA and CDR2 SQIVND (reference sequence). V trimming: 6 bases; J trimming: 2 bases; junction bases outside the gene matches: 3. This CDR3 is built from 14 residues. In DNA, the CDR3 is TGTGCCAGTAGATGGGGACAGGGGAACTATGGCTACACCTTC. The encoded protein is CASRWGQGNYGYTF.

This clone was found once. The chain employs TRBV2 and TRBJ2-7; 10 nucleotides line up with TRBD1. The germline V gene encodes CDR1 SNHLY and CDR2 FYNNEI. Trimming cost V 7 bases and J 1 base; bases outside gene matches: 4. There are 14 residues in the CDR3. The DNA of the CDR3 is TGTGCCAGCACGAAGGACAGGGGGTCCTACGAGCAGTACTTC. It is translated as CASTKDRGSYEQYF.

This clone was seen just once. The chain combines TRBV18 with TRBJ1-4; D not certain. The CDR3 is 16 residues long. Between the trimmed V and J ends, which lost 2 bases and 6 bases, there was a span of 16 bases. The V gene's germline CDR1 is KGHSH and CDR2 LQKENI. CDR3 in amino acids: CASSPVFDNGDEKLFF. The CDR3 DNA reads as TGTGCCAGCTCACCAGTATTCGATAACGGGGATGAAAAACTGTTTTTT. The full variable domain, rest sourced from reference TRBV18 and TRBJ1-4, is NAGVMQNPRHLVRRRGQEARLRCSPMKGHSHVYWYRQLPEEGLKFMVYLQKENIIDESGMPKERFSAEFPKEGPSILRIQQVVRGDSAAYFCASSPVFDNGDEKLFFGSGTQLSVL.